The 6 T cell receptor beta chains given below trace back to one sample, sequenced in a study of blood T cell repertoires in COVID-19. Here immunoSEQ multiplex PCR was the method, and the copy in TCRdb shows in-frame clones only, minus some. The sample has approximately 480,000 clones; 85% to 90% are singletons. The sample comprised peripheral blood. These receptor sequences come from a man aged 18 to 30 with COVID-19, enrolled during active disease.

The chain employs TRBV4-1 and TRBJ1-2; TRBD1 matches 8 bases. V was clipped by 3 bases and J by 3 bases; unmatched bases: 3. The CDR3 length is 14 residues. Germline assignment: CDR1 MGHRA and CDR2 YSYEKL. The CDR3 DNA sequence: TGCGCCAGCAGCCATTCAGGGGGCGACTATGGCTACACCTTC. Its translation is CASSHSGGDYGYTF.

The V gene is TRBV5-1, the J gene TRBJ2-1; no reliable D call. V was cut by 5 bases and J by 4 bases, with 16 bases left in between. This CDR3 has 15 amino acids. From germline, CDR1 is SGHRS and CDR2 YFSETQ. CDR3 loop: CASSLTLISYNEQFF. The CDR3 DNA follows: TGCGCCAGCAGTCTGACACTTATTTCTTACAATGAGCAGTTCTTC. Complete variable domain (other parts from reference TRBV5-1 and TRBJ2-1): KAGVTQTPRYLIKTRGQQVTLSCSPISGHRSVSWYQQTPGQGLQFLFEYFSETQRNKGNFPGRFSGRQFSNSRSEMNVSTLELGDSALYLCASSLTLISYNEQFFGPGTRLTVL.

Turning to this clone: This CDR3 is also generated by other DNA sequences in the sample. CDR3 loop: CATSDPRTGNTEAFF. Written as DNA, the CDR3 is TGTGCCACCAGTGATCCTAGGACAGGGAACACTGAAGCTTTCTTT. The chain uses TRBV24-1 and TRBJ1-1, with 7 bases matching TRBD1. Germline assignment: CDR1 KGHDR and CDR2 SFDVKD. This CDR3 is 15 amino acids long. The J segment lost 1 base and the V segment lost 3 bases, leaving 4 bases of the junction unmatched.

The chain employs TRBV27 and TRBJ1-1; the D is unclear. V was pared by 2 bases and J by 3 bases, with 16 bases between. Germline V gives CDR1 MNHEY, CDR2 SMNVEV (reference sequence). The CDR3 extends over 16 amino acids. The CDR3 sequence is CASSLVLGFRHTEAFF. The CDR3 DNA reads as TGTGCCAGCAGTTTAGTTCTCGGGTTTAGGCACACTGAAGCTTTCTTT.

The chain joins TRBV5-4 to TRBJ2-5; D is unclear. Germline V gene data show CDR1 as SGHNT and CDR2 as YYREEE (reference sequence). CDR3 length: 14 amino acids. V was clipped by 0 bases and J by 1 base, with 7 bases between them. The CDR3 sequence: CASSLGVSQETQYF. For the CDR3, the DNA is TGTGCCAGCAGCTTGGGAGTTTCCCAAGAGACCCAGTACTTC.

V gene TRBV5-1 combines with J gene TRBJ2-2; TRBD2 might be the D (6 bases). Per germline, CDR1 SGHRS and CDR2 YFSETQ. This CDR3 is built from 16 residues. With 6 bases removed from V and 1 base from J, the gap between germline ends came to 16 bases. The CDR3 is CASTTSGGVNTGELFF. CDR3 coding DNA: TGCGCCAGCACCACATCGGGCGGGGTGAACACCGGGGAGCTGTTTTTT.